The 6 T cell receptor beta chains presented below share a single source sample, sequenced in a study of shared clonotypes between healthy human individuals. Clones were sequenced by immunoSEQ multiplex PCR, and TCRdb holds only the in-frame ones, with some missing. The sample yields 2 million to 2.5 million clones, roughly 93% seen once. Material: naive CD4+ T cells from PBMCs. Subset noted: CD45RA+ positively selected. The receptors shown here come from a man aged 18 to 29 in good health. Some clones in this sample may be carry-over from other donors' samples.

As to this clone: The same CDR3 also results from other DNA sequences found in this sample. The CDR3 DNA is TGTGCCAGCAGTGAATCCAGGGGAACTAATGAAAAACTGTTTTTT. Translating gives CASSESRGTNEKLFF. The chain combines TRBV6-1 with TRBJ1-4; D is possibly TRBD1 (6 bases). Trimming pared 2 bases from V and 1 base from J, leaving 8 bases between. The CDR3 loop spans 15 amino acids. The germline CDR1 and CDR2 sequences are MNHNS and SASEGT.

This clone showed up just a few times. The chain joins TRBV6-5 to TRBJ1-1, with D uncertain. Per the germline V gene, CDR1 is MNHEY and CDR2 is SVGAGI. Between the trimmed V and J ends, which lost 6 bases and 3 bases, there was a span of 11 bases. This CDR3 contains 13 residues. The CDR3 sequence is CASRRSLYTEAFF. For the CDR3, the DNA is TGTGCCAGCAGGAGGAGTTTGTACACTGAAGCTTTCTTT.

The chain links TRBV19 to TRBJ2-2; 7 nucleotides agree with TRBD2. V lost 5 bases to trimming and J lost 1 base; unmatched junction nucleotides: 10. Germline lookup yields CDR1 LNHDA and CDR2 SQIVND (reference sequence). The CDR3 loop spans 17 amino acids. This chain's CDR3 is CASSVRGVIGNTGELFF. For the CDR3, the DNA is TGTGCCAGTAGTGTCCGGGGGGTTATAGGGAACACCGGGGAGCTGTTTTTT.

The chain is built from TRBV4-1 and TRBJ1-5; 7 positions match TRBD1. With V trimmed by 0 bases and J by 3 bases, 14 bases remained unmatched. The CDR3 runs 19 residues. Per the germline V gene, CDR1 is MGHRA and CDR2 is YSYEKL. The CDR3 bases are TGCGCCAGCAGCCAAGACCCACTCCAGGGGGAGACGTACAATCAGCCCCAGCATTTT. Encoded protein: CASSQDPLQGETYNQPQHF.

A word on this clone: Distinct nucleotide sequences in the sample also encode this CDR3. The chain uses TRBV5-1 and TRBJ1-1, with D hard to call. Trimming left V 0 bases short and J 0 bases short, with 9 bases between. Germline lookup yields CDR1 SGHRS and CDR2 YFSETQ. This CDR3 is built from 15 residues. CDR3 DNA sequence: TGCGCCAGCAGCTTGGGGCCAAATCTGAACACTGAAGCTTTCTTT. Protein sequence: CASSLGPNLNTEAFF.

This clone was observed a handful of times. This chain joins TRBV6-6 and TRBJ1-5; 9 positions match TRBD1. Germline CDR1 reads MNHNY; CDR2 reads SVGAGI (reference sequence). There are 15 residues in the CDR3. Unmatched junction bases numbered 11, after V lost 7 bases and J lost 7 bases. The CDR3 sequence: CASNPPDRGVQPQHF. CDR3 in DNA: TGTGCCAGCAATCCACCCGACAGGGGGGTGCAGCCCCAGCATTTT.